Listed here are 27 T cell receptor beta chains from one sample, sequenced in a study of blood T cell repertoires in COVID-19. The assay was immunoSEQ multiplex PCR, and TCRdb's table has in-frame clones only and misses some. Of 40,000 or so clones in the sample, 79% are singletons; the top ten hold around 25%. The specimen was peripheral blood. These TCRs come from a man aged 65 to 85 with acute or convalescent COVID-19.

CDR3 protein: CSVEEGGYEQYF. CDR3 sequence (DNA): TGCAGCGTTGAGGAGGGAGGGTACGAGCAGTACTTC. This sequence joins TRBV29-1 and TRBJ2-7; TRBD2 matches at 7 bases. Trimming took 3 bases from V and 4 from J; bases not matched to a gene: 3. The CDR3 totals 12 residues. Germline assignment: CDR1 SQVTM and CDR2 ANQGSEA.

The J gene is TRBJ2-1, the V gene TRBV6-1; D may be TRBD2 (6 bases). V was clipped by 2 bases and J by 0 bases, with 8 bases between them. Germline lookup yields CDR1 MNHNS and CDR2 SASEGT. This CDR3 has 15 amino acids. The CDR3 coding sequence is TGTGCCAGCAGTGAACTAGCGAGCTCCTACAATGAGCAGTTCTTC. It translates to CASSELASSYNEQFF.

V gene TRBV5-4 combines with J gene TRBJ2-3; 8 bases match TRBD2. This CDR3 has 16 amino acids. Germline V gives CDR1 SGHNT, CDR2 YYREEE (reference sequence). V lost 1 base and J lost 0; bases outside the gene matches: 4. CDR3 bases: TGTGCCAGCAGCTTGAGGGCTAGCGGGAGCACAGATACGCAGTATTTT. This gives the protein CASSLRASGSTDTQYF.

V usage is TRBV7-9 and J usage is TRBJ2-2, with TRBD1 identical over 11 bases. The V segment lost 5 bases and the J segment 3 bases; nucleotides outside the gene matches: 8. Germline V gene data show CDR1 as SEHNR and CDR2 as FQNEAQ (reference sequence). The CDR3 has 17 amino acids. CDR3 nucleotides: TGTGCCAGCAGCCGGGGGACAGGGGGTTCCCACACCGGGGAGCTGTTTTTT. Protein: CASSRGTGGSHTGELFF.

The V and J genes are TRBV5-8 and TRBJ1-2; a possible D gene is TRBD1 (5 bases). This CDR3 region has 13 residues. V lost 4 bases, J lost 1 base, and 8 bases lay in between. Germline CDR1 reads SGHTS; CDR2 reads YDEGEE. CDR3 sequence (DNA): TGTGCCAGCAGCCCCGACAGTAACTATGGCTACACCTTC. It specifies CASSPDSNYGYTF.

V and J are TRBV27 and TRBJ2-2, with D possibly TRBD2 on 6 matching bases. Per the germline V gene, CDR1 is MNHEY and CDR2 is SMNVEV (reference sequence). Trimming took 2 bases from V and 4 from J, leaving 11 bases between them. This CDR3 is 15 amino acids long. As DNA, the CDR3 is TGTGCCAGCAGTTTAGCGGGGAGCCGCACCGGGGAGCTGTTTTTT. It specifies CASSLAGSRTGELFF.

This clone has a single count. The V call is TRBV7-9, the J call TRBJ2-1, with 8 nucleotides matching TRBD2. This CDR3 spans 15 amino acids. The germline gives CDR1 SEHNR, CDR2 FQNEAQ (reference sequence). With 5 bases clipped from V and 0 bases from J, the junction kept 3 bases outside the gene matches. The CDR3 sequence is CASSRSGSSYNEQFF. CDR3 in DNA: TGTGCCAGCAGCCGGAGCGGGAGCTCCTACAATGAGCAGTTCTTC. The full variable domain, in which reference TRBV7-9 and TRBJ2-1 provide the parts outside the CDR3, is DTGVSQNPRHKITKRGQNVTFRCDPISEHNRLYWYRQTLGQGPEFLTYFQNEAQLEKSRLLSDRFSAERPKGSFSTLEIQRTEQGDSAMYLCASSRSGSSYNEQFFGPGTRLTVL.

The chain is built from TRBV10-2 and TRBJ1-2; TRBD1 matches 12 bases. This CDR3 has 16 amino acids. Germline trimming cut 6 bases from V and 0 bases from J; bases unmatched to any gene: 5. Germline CDR1 reads WSHSY; CDR2 reads SAAADI. The CDR3 protein is CASSRDRGPSNYGYTF. CDR3 coding DNA: TGCGCCAGCAGCCGGGACAGGGGGCCCTCTAACTATGGCTACACCTTC.

This chain connects TRBV19 to TRBJ2-5; 9 positions match TRBD1. V shed 6 bases, J shed 0 bases, and the junction held 5 bases outside the gene matches. CDR3 size: 15 residues. CDR1 is LNHDA and CDR2 is SQIVND in the germline V gene (reference sequence). This chain's CDR3 is CASRRTGVNQETQYF. CDR3 DNA sequence: TGTGCCAGTAGGAGGACAGGGGTTAACCAAGAGACCCAGTACTTC.

There are a few counts of this clone. The chain combines TRBV27 with TRBJ2-3; TRBD2 agrees at 11 bases. The CDR3 has 15 residues. V was clipped by 6 bases and J by 8 bases; unmatched bases: 10. CDR1 is MNHEY, CDR2 SMNVEV, per germline (reference sequence). CDR3 coding DNA: TGTGCCAGCAGCCCCGAACTAGCGGGAGCCGGTACGCAGTATTTT. Translating it yields CASSPELAGAGTQYF.

The rearrangement links TRBV18 to TRBJ2-7, with 12 bases identical to TRBD1. Per germline, CDR1 KGHSH and CDR2 LQKENI. After removal of 6 bases from V and 5 bases from J, the junction contained 5 bases not matched to a gene. The CDR3 totals 14 residues. DNA of the CDR3: TGTGCCAGCTCCGACGGGACAGGGGGCGACGAGCAGTACTTC. Amino acids: CASSDGTGGDEQYF.

This clone appeared once. J is TRBJ2-5 and V is TRBV10-3; perhaps TRBD1 as D (6 bases). V gave up 2 bases and J gave up 1 base, with 8 bases separating them. The CDR3 is made up of 14 amino acids. The germline V gene has CDR1 ENHRY and CDR2 SYGVKD. DNA for the CDR3: TGTGCCATCAGTGAGGGCAGGGGCCAAGAGACCCAGTACTTC. Translating gives CAISEGRGQETQYF.

The chain has TRBV28 and TRBJ1-3; no reliable D call. Trimming stripped 6 bases from V and 0 bases from J, with 15 bases between. The CDR3 loop spans 16 amino acids. The germline gives CDR1 MDHEN, CDR2 SYDVKM. The CDR3 is CASSAIGGDSGNTIYF. The CDR3 DNA reads TGTGCCAGCAGCGCCATTGGCGGAGACTCTGGAAACACCATATATTTT.

This clone has a single count. The chain combines TRBV3-1 (or the pseudogene TRBV3-2) with TRBJ2-7; TRBD1 matches at 7 bases. CDR3 length equals 14 residues. Germline V CDR1 and CDR2: LGHDT, YNNKEL (reference sequence). Trimming took 4 bases from V and 6 from J; bases not matched to a gene: 9. This chain's CDR3 is CASSPYRTGSEQYF. For the CDR3, the DNA is TGTGCCAGCAGCCCCTACCGGACAGGATCCGAGCAGTACTTC.

The chain carries TRBV5-1 and TRBJ2-1, with 9 bases aligning to TRBD1. Germline values: CDR1 SGHRS, CDR2 YFSETQ. The CDR3 has 19 residues. V shed 4 bases and J 0 bases; nucleotides not matched to a gene: 14. CDR3: CASSLGGPGTGSSYNEQFF. Written as DNA, the CDR3 is TGCGCCAGCAGCCTGGGAGGTCCCGGGACAGGGAGCTCCTACAATGAGCAGTTCTTC.

The chain is built from TRBV7-2 and TRBJ1-6; TRBD1 matches 11 bases. Looked up from germline, CDR1 is SGHTA and CDR2 is FQGNSA. This CDR3 region has 13 residues. Trimming took 6 bases from V and 10 from J; bases not matched to a gene: 2. CDR3 amino acids: CASRGQGGSPLHF. CDR3 nucleotide sequence: TGTGCCAGCAGGGGACAGGGGGGATCACCCCTCCACTTT.

A single count supports this clone. J is TRBJ2-3 and V is TRBV6-6, with D possibly being TRBD1 (6 bases). The germline gives CDR1 MNHNY, CDR2 SVGAGI (reference sequence). This CDR3 has 16 residues. V was clipped by 4 bases and J by 1 base, with 15 bases between them. Written as DNA, the CDR3 is TGTGCCAGCAGTTTCCCTAGGGGGAGCCGCACAGATACGCAGTATTTT. Encoded protein: CASSFPRGSRTDTQYF.

The V and J genes are TRBV19 and TRBJ2-7; 8 positions agree with TRBD2. CDR3 size: 14 residues. V lost 4 bases, J lost 2 bases, and 4 bases stayed unmatched. The V gene's germline CDR1 is LNHDA and CDR2 SQIVND (reference sequence). CDR3 in amino acids: CASSTAAGAYEQYF. The CDR3 DNA is TGTGCCAGTAGTACCGCAGCGGGAGCCTACGAGCAGTACTTC.

The chain has TRBV19 and TRBJ2-7; possibly TRBD2 for D (6 bases). In germline, CDR1 is LNHDA, CDR2 SQIVND (reference sequence). The ends were cut back, 2 bases at V and 5 bases at J, with 16 bases in the middle. The CDR3 extends over 15 amino acids. Here the CDR3 reads CASSIQQGLLDEQYF. The CDR3 DNA reads as TGTGCCAGTAGTATACAGCAGGGACTCCTGGACGAGCAGTACTTC.

J is TRBJ2-3 and V is TRBV3-1 (or the pseudogene TRBV3-2), with 7 bases that match TRBD1. The germline V gene has CDR1 LGHDT and CDR2 YNNKEL (reference sequence). The junction had 4 bases not matched to a gene; V was cut back by 0 bases and J by 1 base. This CDR3 region has 16 residues. This chain's CDR3 is CASSQEVTGGTDTQYF. Written as DNA, the CDR3 is TGTGCCAGCAGCCAAGAGGTAACAGGGGGCACAGATACGCAGTATTTT.

The chain couples TRBV6-6 to TRBJ2-7; TRBD1 matches at 7 bases. J lost 1 base, V lost 6 bases, and 9 bases had no gene match. The CDR3 totals 15 residues. Per the germline V gene, CDR1 is MNHNY and CDR2 is SVGAGI (reference sequence). The CDR3 is CASSPTGTVSYEQYF. CDR3 DNA: TGTGCCAGCAGCCCTACCGGGACAGTTTCCTACGAGCAGTACTTC.

V gene TRBV4-1 combines with J gene TRBJ1-1; D remains ambiguous. The ends were cut back, 6 bases at V and 1 base at J, with 12 bases in the middle. Germline CDR1 and CDR2: MGHRA and YSYEKL. The CDR3 loop spans 14 amino acids. CDR3 in DNA: TGCGCCAGCAGGTCTCAAGAGTGGAACACTGAAGCTTTCTTT. It yields the protein CASRSQEWNTEAFF.

The V and J genes are TRBV5-8 and TRBJ2-5, with 12 bases fitting TRBD2. The CDR3 contains 15 residues. Germline lookup yields CDR1 SGHTS and CDR2 YDEGEE. V was pared by 5 bases and J by 5 bases, with 7 bases of the junction left unmatched. CDR3 coding DNA: TGTGCCAGCAGAGGGCGGCTAGCGGGAGGGGAGACCCAGTACTTC. It yields the protein CASRGRLAGGETQYF.

The gene calls are TRBV29-1 and TRBJ2-1; D unresolved. Germline V CDR1 and CDR2: SQVTM, ANQGSEA. The CDR3 covers 12 residues. Trimming pared 8 bases from V and 8 bases from J, leaving 16 bases between. The DNA of the CDR3 is TGCAGCTCCCTCGGTCGGGTTGATGAGCAGTTCTTC. Protein product: CSSLGRVDEQFF.

The rearrangement links TRBV4-2 to TRBJ2-1, with 9 bases aligning to TRBD2. The CDR3 is 16 amino acids. CDR1 and CDR2 (germline): LGHNA, YNFKEQ. V gave up 4 bases and J gave up 10 bases; unmatched junction bases: 14. The CDR3 is CASSPGLAPFQGEQFF. CDR3 nucleotide sequence: TGTGCCAGCAGCCCGGGACTAGCCCCTTTCCAGGGGGAGCAGTTCTTC.

The chain uses TRBV7-2 and TRBJ2-3; TRBD1 is a possible D gene (5 bases). Germline V gene sequence: CDR1 SGHTA, CDR2 FQGNSA. The V and J ends lost 5 bases and 4 bases respectively, with 10 bases between them. CDR3 length equals 13 residues. DNA for the CDR3: TGTGCCAGCAGCGTCCTAGGGGCAGATACGCAGTATTTT. It yields the protein CASSVLGADTQYF.

V usage is TRBV27 and J usage is TRBJ1-2; 8 bases agree with TRBD1. The CDR3 has 16 residues. The germline CDR1 and CDR2 sequences are MNHEY and SMNVEV (reference sequence). The V and J ends lost 5 bases and 4 bases, in that order; junction bases with no gene match: 12. This CDR3 is CASSKGQATFGYGYTF. The CDR3 coding sequence is TGTGCCAGCAGTAAGGGACAGGCGACGTTTGGCTATGGCTACACCTTC.